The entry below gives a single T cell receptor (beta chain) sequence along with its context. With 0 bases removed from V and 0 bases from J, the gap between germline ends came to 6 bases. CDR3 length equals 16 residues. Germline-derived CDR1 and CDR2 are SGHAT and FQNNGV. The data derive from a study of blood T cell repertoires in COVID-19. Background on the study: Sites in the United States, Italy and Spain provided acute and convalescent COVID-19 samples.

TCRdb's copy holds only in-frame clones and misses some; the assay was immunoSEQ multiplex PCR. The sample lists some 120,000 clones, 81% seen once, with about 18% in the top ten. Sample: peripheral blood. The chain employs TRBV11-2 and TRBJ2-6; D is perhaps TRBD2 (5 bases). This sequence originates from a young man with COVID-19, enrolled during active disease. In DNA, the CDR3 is TGTGCCAGCAGCTTAGATCGGGGCTCTGGGGCCAACGTCCTGACTTTC. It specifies CASSLDRGSGANVLTF.